This T cell receptor (beta chain) was obtained from a study of T cells after yellow fever vaccination. This clonotype was detected many times. CDR1 and CDR2 from the germline V gene are SGHRS and YFSETQ. Trimming at V came to 4 bases and at J to 7 bases, leaving 9 bases not matched to a gene. The CDR3 totals 15 residues. MiXCR, run by TCRdb on the 5' RACE reads, gives a single entry per CDR3 protein. The sample lists about 140,000 distinct CDR3 sequences, just over 6.5% occurring once. The starting material was CD4+ T cells sorted from PBMCs, obtained 10 days after the yellow fever booster vaccination. The source is a man aged 25-45 years who received the YFV17D yellow fever vaccine. The rearrangement links TRBV5-1 to TRBJ2-1, with 9 bases matching TRBD1. The CDR3 nucleotides read TGCGCCAGCAGCGAGGGGACAGGGATGGTTAATGAGCAGTTCTTC. It codes for CASSEGTGMVNEQFF.